This is a list of T cell receptor beta chains from one sample in a study of shared clonotypes between healthy human individuals. Profiled with immunoSEQ multiplex PCR; TCRdb holds only in-frame clones, not every one. The sample lists about 2 million clones, around 96% occurring once. Sequencing was performed on naive CD8+ T cells sorted from blood. The receptors derive from a man between 18 and 29 years old in good health. The CDR3 runs from the conserved cysteine through the conserved F or W. The order of the fields is clone size, V gene, J gene, D gene, CDR3 protein, CDR3 DNA. The D gene is left open where the match is weak. A clone size is listed for some rows: how often the clone was seen (once, few, many), or a class if it is expanded.

-	TRBV4-3	TRBJ1-1	-	CASSPFSGTEAFF	TGCGCCAGCAGCCCTTTCTCCGGGACTGAAGCTTTCTTT
-	TRBV9	TRBJ2-4	TRBD2	CASSVELAGEGDIQYF	TGTGCCAGCAGCGTAGAACTAGCGGGAGAAGGGGACATTCAGTACTTC
-	TRBV19	TRBJ1-3	TRBD1	CASSIDLGTGPNTIYF	TGTGCCAGTAGTATAGATCTGGGGACAGGGCCAAACACCATATATTTT
-	TRBV10-2	TRBJ1-1	TRBD1	CASSATGGGTEAFF	TGCGCCAGCAGTGCAACAGGGGGAGGCACTGAAGCTTTCTTT
-	TRBV21-1	TRBJ2-5	-	CASSKGQNDSSQETQYF	TGTGCCAGCAGCAAGGGCCAAAACGACAGTTCGCAAGAGACCCAGTACTTC
-	TRBV9	TRBJ2-7	TRBD2	CASSGGSGNSYEQYF	TGTGCCAGCAGCGGGGGCAGCGGGAATTCCTACGAGCAGTACTTC
-	TRBV7-9	TRBJ2-3	TRBD2	CASSFFPAGEDTQYF	TGTGCCAGCAGCTTCTTTCCAGCGGGAGAAGATACGCAGTATTTT
-	TRBV5-6	TRBJ1-2	-	CASSDGQNYGYTF	TGTGCCAGCAGCGACGGACAGAACTATGGCTACACCTTC
-	TRBV6-1	TRBJ2-3	-	CASSVGTLTTDTQYF	TGTGCCAGCAGTGTAGGCACTTTAACCACAGATACGCAGTATTTT
once	TRBV9	TRBJ1-5	-	CASSPGGEVWQPQHF	TGTGCCAGCAGCCCTGGCGGGGAAGTATGGCAGCCCCAGCATTTT
-	TRBV11-2	TRBJ2-7	TRBD1	CASSWGQLYEQYF	TGTGCCAGCAGCTGGGGACAGCTCTACGAGCAGTACTTC
-	TRBV30	TRBJ1-1	-	CAWSPSETEAFF	TGTGCCTGGAGTCCTTCCGAGACTGAAGCTTTCTTT
-	TRBV7-9	TRBJ1-4	-	CASSLSLGAEKLFF	TGTGCCAGCAGCTTATCTCTGGGGGCCGAAAAACTGTTTTTT
-	TRBV9	TRBJ2-2	-	CASSAPLTGELFF	TGTGCCAGCAGCGCGCCCCTGACCGGGGAGCTGTTTTTT
-	TRBV7-9	TRBJ2-1	-	CASSLGPEHEQFF	TGTGCCAGCAGCTTAGGACCCGAGCATGAGCAGTTCTTC
-	TRBV23-1	TRBJ2-7	-	CARRIQGYEQYF	TGCGCCAGGAGAATCCAGGGCTACGAGCAGTACTTC
-	TRBV5-6	TRBJ1-4	-	CASSSMTGSVEKLFF	TGTGCCAGCAGCTCCATGACAGGTTCGGTTGAAAAACTGTTTTTT
-	TRBV30	TRBJ2-7	-	CAWSEGATYEQYF	TGTGCCTGGAGTGAAGGGGCGACCTACGAGCAGTACTTC
-	TRBV19	TRBJ2-7	-	CASSSGHNYEQYF	TGTGCCAGTAGTTCGGGACATAACTACGAGCAGTACTTC
-	TRBV7-9	TRBJ2-7	-	CASSLEGSSYEQYF	TGTGCCAGCAGCTTAGAGGGAAGCTCCTACGAGCAGTACTTC
-	TRBV6-5	TRBJ2-7	TRBD1	CASSYGQVSYEQYF	TGTGCCAGCAGTTACGGACAGGTCTCCTACGAGCAGTACTTC
-	TRBV29-1	TRBJ2-1	-	CSVEPTSYNEQFF	TGCAGCGTGGAGCCAACATCCTACAATGAGCAGTTCTTC
-	TRBV19	TRBJ1-1	-	CASSDGGEMNTEAFF	TGTGCCAGTAGTGACGGCGGGGAAATGAACACTGAAGCTTTCTTT
once	TRBV7-9	TRBJ1-1	-	CASSLGGENTEAFF	TGTGCCAGCAGCTTAGGCGGGGAGAACACTGAAGCTTTCTTT
-	TRBV9	TRBJ1-6	TRBD1	CASSVGDRVNSPLHF	TGTGCCAGCAGCGTAGGGGACAGGGTTAATTCACCCCTCCACTTT
-	TRBV29-1	TRBJ2-7	TRBD2	CSVEFAGVSGNEQYF	TGCAGCGTTGAATTCGCGGGGGTTTCTGGAAACGAGCAGTACTTC
-	TRBV5-6	TRBJ2-7	TRBD1	CASSGDGTVIAGQYF	TGTGCCAGCAGCGGTGATGGGACAGTCATCGCCGGGCAGTACTTC
-	TRBV5-6	TRBJ2-2	-	CASSLAGWTGELFF	TGTGCCAGCAGCTTGGCCGGGTGGACCGGGGAGCTGTTTTTT
-	TRBV6-5	TRBJ2-1	-	CASRPQGEGYNEQFF	TGTGCCAGCAGGCCCCAGGGGGAGGGATACAATGAGCAGTTCTTC
-	TRBV6-5	TRBJ1-1	TRBD1	CASSYSTGTANTEAFF	TGTGCCAGCAGTTACTCGACCGGGACAGCAAACACTGAAGCTTTCTTT
-	TRBV11-2	TRBJ1-2	TRBD1	CASSLDPGTGNGYTF	TGTGCCAGCAGCTTAGATCCAGGGACAGGGAATGGCTACACCTTC
-	TRBV7-9	TRBJ2-5	-	CASRHRGGETQYF	TGTGCCAGCAGACACAGGGGGGGCGAGACCCAGTACTTC
-	TRBV10-1	TRBJ1-4	TRBD1	CASSPDRVGLFF	TGCGCCAGCAGTCCTGACAGGGTAGGACTGTTTTTT
-	TRBV5-1	TRBJ2-3	TRBD2	CASSGFSGSTDTQYF	TGCGCCAGCAGCGGGTTTAGCGGGAGCACAGATACGCAGTATTTT
-	TRBV7-9	TRBJ2-7	-	CASSSEGDAGEQYF	TGTGCCAGCAGCTCCGAAGGAGACGCCGGAGAGCAGTACTTC
-	TRBV6-5	TRBJ1-1	TRBD1	CASSYSGTGTTEAFF	TGTGCCAGCAGTTACTCTGGGACAGGGACCACTGAAGCTTTCTTT
-	TRBV28	TRBJ2-7	-	CATFQPTGFPHYEQYF	TGTGCCACCTTCCAGCCAACCGGGTTCCCACATTACGAGCAGTACTTC
-	TRBV11-3	TRBJ2-7	TRBD1	CASSLGQGLEQYF	TGTGCCAGCAGCTTAGGACAGGGTCTTGAGCAGTACTTC
-	TRBV28	TRBJ1-2	-	CASSWSLLGGYTF	TGTGCCAGCAGTTGGTCCCTCTTGGGGGGCTACACCTTC
-	TRBV5-6	TRBJ1-1	TRBD1	CASRPGQGARTEAFF	TGTGCCAGCAGGCCGGGACAGGGGGCGAGGACTGAAGCTTTCTTT